This is a list of T cell receptor beta chains from one sample in a study of T cell responses to AZD1222 COVID-19 vaccine. Here immunoSEQ multiplex PCR was the method, and the copy in TCRdb shows in-frame clones only, minus some. The table lists tens of thousands of clones, roughly 84% of them singletons, with over 7.5% in the top ten. The sequencing used peripheral blood, collected on day 0 of AZD1222 vaccination. The receptors stem from an adult in good health. Both conserved end residues are part of each CDR3. A D gene is named only where the DNA matches it firmly. Where a row states a size, it is once, few, many or the class of an expanded clone; other rows omit it.

TRBD1 | 14 | - | TRBJ1-1 | TRBV7-8 | CASSFGTGDTEAFF | TGTGCCAGCAGCTTTGGGACAGGGGACACTGAAGCTTTCTTT
- | 14 | - | TRBJ1-1 | TRBV14 | CASSQDLWSTEAFF | TGTGCCAGCAGCCAAGATTTATGGAGCACTGAAGCTTTCTTT
- | 15 | - | TRBJ1-4 | TRBV5-4 | CASSLDGGASEKLFF | TGTGCTAGCAGCTTGGATGGTGGGGCGAGTGAAAAACTGTTTTTT
- | 15 | - | TRBJ2-2 | TRBV5-1 | CASSLDSSNTGELFF | TGCGCCAGCAGTTTGGACAGTAGCAACACCGGGGAGCTGTTTTTT
- | 13 | - | TRBJ2-5 | TRBV18 | CASSPGLGETQYF | TGTGCCAGCTCACCAGGATTGGGGGAGACCCAGTACTTC
- | 13 | once | TRBJ2-1 | TRBV19 | CASSEGRHNEQFF | TGTGCCAGTAGTGAGGGACGGCACAATGAGCAGTTCTTC
- | 14 | - | TRBJ1-1 | TRBV5-4 | CASSPKVGNTEAFF | TGTGCCAGCAGCCCAAAAGTAGGGAACACTGAAGCTTTCTTT
- | 11 | - | TRBJ1-1 | TRBV19 | CASSALVEAFF | TGTGCCAGTAGTGCCCTCGTCGAGGCTTTCTTT
- | 16 | once | TRBJ1-2 | TRBV15 | CATSARSAPVFYGYTF | TGTGCCACCAGCGCTAGATCGGCGCCGGTATTCTATGGCTACACCTTC
TRBD2 | 14 | - | TRBJ2-7 | TRBV6-5 | CASSYSSGVYEQYF | TGTGCCAGCAGTTACTCCAGCGGGGTTTACGAGCAGTACTTC
- | 15 | - | TRBJ1-1 | TRBV9 | CASSVEGGPNTEAFF | TGTGCCAGCAGCGTAGAAGGGGGACCCAACACTGAAGCTTTCTTT
TRBD1 | 15 | - | TRBJ1-1 | TRBV2 | CASSPGQGRNTEAFF | TGTGCCAGCAGTCCGGGACAGGGAAGAAATACTGAAGCTTTCTTT
TRBD1 | 14 | once | TRBJ2-7 | TRBV6-5 | CASRRDRGAYEQYF | TGTGCCAGCAGAAGGGACAGGGGGGCCTACGAGCAGTACTTC
- | 12 | - | TRBJ1-3 | TRBV9 | CASSVSGNTIYF | TGTGCCAGCAGCGTTAGTGGAAACACCATATATTTT
- | 16 | - | TRBJ1-3 | TRBV7-9 | CASSLGTTESGNTIYF | TGTGCCAGCAGCTTGGGGACGACAGAATCTGGAAACACCATATATTTT
TRBD2 | 15 | - | TRBJ2-5 | TRBV6-5 | CASSYLAGGPGTQYF | TGTGCCAGCAGTTACCTAGCGGGGGGCCCGGGGACCCAGTACTTC
- | 15 | - | TRBJ1-5 | TRBV4-3 | CASSQEVRGNQPQHF | TGCGCCAGCAGCCAAGAAGTCCGCGGTAATCAGCCCCAGCATTTT
- | 14 | - | TRBJ1-1 | TRBV4-3 | CASSQANLNTEAFF | TGCGCCAGCAGCCAAGCCAATCTGAACACTGAAGCTTTCTTT
- | 14 | - | TRBJ2-2 | TRBV7-3 | CASSPTQNTGELFF | TGTGCCAGCAGCCCCACACAGAACACCGGGGAGCTGTTTTTT
- | 13 | - | TRBJ1-5 | TRBV6-5 | CASSNGGNQPQHF | TGTGCCAGCAGCAACGGGGGGAATCAGCCCCAGCATTTT
- | 14 | - | TRBJ1-2 | TRBV28 | CASSQPGPLYGYTF | TGTGCCAGCAGTCAGCCGGGACCCCTCTATGGCTACACCTTC
- | 12 | - | TRBJ1-1 | TRBV24-1 | CATGGENTEAFF | TGTGCCACCGGAGGAGAGAACACTGAAGCTTTCTTT
TRBD1 | 12 | - | TRBJ1-2 | TRBV12-3/TRBV12-4 | CASTLNRGGYTF | TGTGCCAGCACCCTCAACAGGGGAGGCTACACCTTC
TRBD1 | 12 | medium-sized | TRBJ1-2 | TRBV6-5 | CAIGQGKGGYTF | TGTGCCATCGGACAGGGTAAAGGGGGCTACACCTTC
- | 15 | - | TRBJ2-1 | TRBV6-5 | CASSLVGRGKNEQFF | TGTGCCAGCAGTCTGGTAGGCAGGGGTAAGAATGAGCAGTTCTTC
TRBD2 | 15 | many | TRBJ2-6 | TRBV29-1 | CSVESGGSGANVLTF | TGCAGCGTTGAATCGGGGGGCTCTGGGGCCAACGTCCTGACTTTC
TRBD1 | 16 | once | TRBJ1-3 | TRBV28 | CASSSRQGASGNTIYF | TGTGCCAGCAGTTCCCGACAGGGGGCCTCTGGAAACACCATATATTTT
- | 13 | - | TRBJ1-2 | TRBV10-3 | CAISEQGNYGYTF | TGTGCCATCAGTGAACAGGGAAACTATGGCTACACCTTC
TRBD1 | 15 | once | TRBJ1-2 | TRBV5-4 | CASSPYRGGNYGYTF | TGTGCCAGCAGCCCATACAGGGGGGGAAACTATGGCTACACCTTC
- | 13 | - | TRBJ2-2 | TRBV30 | CAWTETEWGELFF | TGTGCCTGGACTGAGACTGAGTGGGGGGAGCTGTTTTTT
- | 15 | many | TRBJ2-2 | TRBV9 | CASSEGTSNTGELFF | TGTGCCAGCAGCGAAGGGACTTCGAACACCGGGGAGCTGTTTTTT
- | 11 | - | TRBJ1-3 | TRBV20-1 | CSAKAVNTIYF | TGCAGTGCTAAAGCGGTGAACACCATATATTTT
- | 16 | - | TRBJ2-1 | TRBV7-3 | CASSTTGGPSYNEQFF | TGTGCCAGCAGCACAACTGGGGGTCCGTCGTACAATGAGCAGTTCTTC
- | 15 | - | TRBJ1-5 | TRBV10-3 | CAISESMGSNQPQHF | TGTGCCATCAGTGAGTCGATGGGTAGCAATCAGCCCCAGCATTTT
- | 11 | few | TRBJ2-7 | TRBV18 | CASSPEVEQYF | TGTGCCAGCTCACCGGAGGTCGAGCAGTACTTC
- | 13 | - | TRBJ1-2 | TRBV7-2 | CASSLNGQNGYTF | TGTGCCAGCAGCTTAAATGGACAGAATGGCTACACCTTC
- | 16 | - | TRBJ1-1 | TRBV7-2 | CASSLASIRQTTEAFF | TGTGCCAGCAGCTTAGCGTCCATTCGGCAGACCACTGAAGCTTTCTTT
TRBD1 | 14 | - | TRBJ2-1 | TRBV19 | CASSISDRGHEQFF | TGTGCCAGTAGTATTTCGGACAGGGGCCATGAGCAGTTCTTC
- | 15 | - | TRBJ1-6 | TRBV11-2 | CASSPSPYYNSPLHF | TGTGCCAGCAGCCCCTCTCCATACTATAATTCACCCCTCCACTTT
- | 15 | - | TRBJ2-7 | TRBV6-5 | CASYAPGRSSYEQYF | TGTGCCAGCTACGCCCCAGGACGAAGTTCCTACGAGCAGTACTTC
- | 15 | - | TRBJ1-1 | TRBV5-1 | CASSLAEGDPTEAFF | TGCGCCAGCAGCCTGGCGGAGGGGGATCCCACTGAAGCTTTCTTT
- | 17 | - | TRBJ1-6 | TRBV3-1/TRBV3-2 | CASSFDNACSYNSPLHF | TGTGCCAGCAGCTTCGATAACGCGTGCTCCTATAATTCACCCCTCCACTTT
- | 13 | - | TRBJ2-5 | TRBV12-3/TRBV12-4 | CASSLGALETQYF | TGTGCCAGCAGTTTGGGGGCTCTAGAGACCCAGTACTTC
- | 14 | - | TRBJ2-3 | TRBV12-5 | CASGPGGRTDTQYF | TGTGCTAGTGGTCCGGGGGGCCGCACAGATACGCAGTATTTT
- | 12 | few | TRBJ2-5 | TRBV25-1 | CASSAIHGTQYF | TGTGCCAGCAGTGCCATCCATGGGACCCAGTACTTC